The rows below give T cell receptor beta chains drawn from one sample of a study of blood T cell repertoires in COVID-19. Generated by immunoSEQ multiplex PCR, the TCRdb table keeps only in-frame clones and is missing some. The sample carries some 190,000 clones, approximately 85% recorded once. The sequencing input was peripheral blood. All receptors derive from a woman aged 60 to 75 with acute or convalescent COVID-19. Both conserved end residues are part of each CDR3. D genes are given only for firm matches. Clone size is stated in some rows and not others, as once, few, many or a class when expanded.

size,V,J,D,CDR3,DNA
NA,TRBV3-1/TRBV3-2,TRBJ1-5,NA,CASSHRGNNQPQHF,TGTGCCAGCAGCCACAGGGGTAACAATCAGCCCCAGCATTTT
NA,TRBV3-1/TRBV3-2,TRBJ2-2,NA,CASSQVGDAGELFF,TGTGCCAGCAGCCAAGTAGGGGATGCCGGGGAGCTGTTTTTT
NA,TRBV18,TRBJ2-4,NA,CASSLGLLAKNIQYF,TGTGCCAGCTCCCTCGGACTGTTAGCCAAAAACATTCAGTACTTC
NA,TRBV7-6,TRBJ2-2,TRBD2,CASSFPDGASGRTNTGELFF,TGTGCCAGCAGCTTCCCCGATGGAGCTAGCGGGAGAACCAACACCGGGGAGCTGTTTTTT
few,TRBV27,TRBJ2-1,TRBD2,CASSDRTGTSGRAGTNEQFF,TGTGCCAGCAGTGACCGGACCGGGACTAGCGGGAGGGCGGGGACCAATGAGCAGTTCTTC
NA,TRBV13,TRBJ2-1,NA,CASSLSGMNEQFF,TGTGCCAGCAGCTTATCAGGGATGAATGAGCAGTTCTTC
few,TRBV5-5,TRBJ1-2,NA,CASSLTPTRGYTF,TGTGCCAGCAGCTTGACCCCGACGAGGGGCTACACCTTC
NA,TRBV3-1/TRBV3-2,TRBJ2-7,NA,CASSQTIPYEQYF,TGTGCCAGCAGCCAGACAATTCCTTACGAGCAGTACTTC
NA,TRBV9,TRBJ1-1,NA,CASSPRQVYRISEAFF,TGTGCCAGCAGCCCTCGACAGGTCTACCGAATTTCTGAAGCTTTCTTT
NA,TRBV29-1,TRBJ2-2,NA,CSVLRVGGTGELFF,TGCAGCGTACTTAGGGTAGGGGGTACCGGGGAGCTGTTTTTT
NA,TRBV19,TRBJ1-2,NA,CASSMDIVDTYGYTF,TGTGCCAGTAGTATGGACATCGTGGACACGTATGGCTACACCTTC
NA,TRBV3-1/TRBV3-2,TRBJ1-1,TRBD1,CASSQDRGPTEAFF,TGTGCCAGCAGCCAAGACAGGGGGCCCACTGAAGCTTTCTTT
few,TRBV9,TRBJ2-1,TRBD2,CASSVTSGAFNEQFF,TGTGCCAGCAGCGTGACTAGCGGAGCCTTCAATGAGCAGTTCTTC
NA,TRBV6-5,TRBJ1-1,NA,CASKITENTEAFF,TGTGCCAGCAAGATCACAGAAAACACTGAAGCTTTCTTT
once,TRBV24-1,TRBJ2-3,NA,CATSDTNRGTDTQYF,TGTGCCACCAGTGATACTAACAGGGGCACAGATACGCAGTATTTT
NA,TRBV9,TRBJ2-5,TRBD2,CASSSRRGGQETQYF,TGTGCCAGCAGCTCGAGGCGGGGGGGACAAGAGACCCAGTACTTC
few,TRBV11-3,TRBJ2-1,TRBD2,CASSSGLAGGYNEQFF,TGTGCCAGCAGCTCGGGACTAGCGGGAGGTTACAATGAGCAGTTCTTC
NA,TRBV6-5,TRBJ2-6,NA,CASSYSEGTGANVLTF,TGTGCCAGCAGTTACTCTGAGGGAACTGGGGCCAACGTCCTGACTTTC
NA,TRBV30,TRBJ2-1,NA,CAWSVSGSVYNEQFF,TGTGCCTGGAGTGTTTCCGGGAGCGTCTACAATGAGCAGTTCTTC
NA,TRBV6-5,TRBJ1-2,TRBD1,CASSSRTGGGYTF,TGTGCCAGCAGCTCTCGGACAGGGGGAGGCTACACCTTC
NA,TRBV11-1,TRBJ1-2,NA,CASSSQDSNYGYTF,TGTGCCAGCAGCTCCCAGGACAGCAACTATGGCTACACCTTC
NA,TRBV3-1/TRBV3-2,TRBJ2-5,TRBD1,CASSQDRGQSGYF,TGTGCCAGCAGCCAAGACCGGGGACAGTCTGGGTACTTC
NA,TRBV3-1/TRBV3-2,TRBJ1-1,NA,CASSQDGGRGGSTEAFF,TGTGCCAGCAGCCAAGATGGGGGTCGTGGGGGCAGTACTGAAGCTTTCTTT
NA,TRBV14,TRBJ1-2,NA,CASSENQGHYGYTF,TGTGCCAGCAGCGAAAATCAGGGTCACTATGGCTACACCTTC
NA,TRBV6-1,TRBJ1-2,NA,CASSEAFAQRYGYTF,TGTGCCAGCAGTGAAGCGTTTGCCCAGAGGTATGGCTACACCTTC
NA,TRBV2,TRBJ1-3,NA,CASSRQGNTIYF,TGTGCCAGCAGTCGACAGGGAAACACCATATATTTT
few,TRBV27,TRBJ1-2,TRBD1,CASRVRGHGGYTF,TGTGCCAGCAGAGTCAGGGGGCATGGTGGCTACACCTTC
NA,TRBV28,TRBJ2-7,TRBD2,CASSFLADSYEQYF,TGTGCCAGCAGCTTTCTAGCGGATTCCTACGAGCAGTACTTC
few,TRBV3-1/TRBV3-2,TRBJ1-6,TRBD1,CASSTGQGLNSPLHF,TGTGCCAGCAGCACCGGACAGGGGCTTAATTCACCCCTCCACTTT
NA,TRBV28,TRBJ1-5,NA,CASLSVRNQPQHF,TGTGCCAGCTTGTCTGTCCGCAATCAGCCCCAGCATTTT
NA,TRBV21-1,TRBJ2-7,NA,CASSRSRVPLEQYF,TGTGCCAGCAGCCGGTCCCGGGTCCCCTTGGAGCAGTACTTC
NA,TRBV3-1/TRBV3-2,TRBJ1-1,NA,CASSRNRETFF,TGTGCCAGCAGCCGGAACAGGGAAACTTTCTTT
NA,TRBV4-1,TRBJ1-2,NA,CASSQEEGLPNYGYTF,TGCGCCAGCAGCCAAGAAGAGGGTCTCCCTAACTATGGCTACACCTTC
NA,TRBV30,TRBJ1-1,TRBD1,CAWSGHRGRSWAEAFF,TGTGCCTGGAGTGGCCACAGGGGGCGATCTTGGGCTGAAGCTTTCTTT
NA,TRBV30,TRBJ1-6,TRBD1,CAWAGTGVYNSPLHF,TGTGCCTGGGCCGGGACAGGGGTTTATAATTCACCCCTCCACTTT
NA,TRBV28,TRBJ2-7,NA,CASSKDRGGDYEQYF,TGTGCCAGCAGCAAGGATCGAGGAGGGGACTACGAGCAGTACTTC
NA,TRBV6-1,TRBJ1-5,TRBD1,CASSDWGQGAEPQHF,TGTGCCAGCAGTGATTGGGGACAGGGGGCTGAGCCCCAGCATTTT
NA,TRBV19,TRBJ2-1,NA,CASSPDLLLVYNEQFF,TGTGCCAGTAGTCCGGACTTGTTACTGGTCTACAATGAGCAGTTCTTC
NA,TRBV3-1/TRBV3-2,TRBJ2-1,TRBD1,CASSVPGQGADEQFF,TGTGCCAGCAGCGTACCGGGACAGGGTGCGGATGAGCAGTTCTTC
NA,TRBV14,TRBJ1-3,TRBD1,CASSPLDRGLENTIYF,TGTGCCAGCAGCCCTCTGGACAGGGGGCTAGAAAACACCATATATTTT
once,TRBV2,TRBJ1-2,TRBD1,CASSTTGPGYTF,TGTGCCAGCAGTACGACAGGGCCTGGCTACACCTTC
NA,TRBV5-1,TRBJ2-1,TRBD2,CASGATSGSSYNEQFF,TGCGCCAGCGGCGCGACTAGCGGGAGCTCCTACAATGAGCAGTTCTTC
few,TRBV18,TRBJ2-1,TRBD2,CASSPSVAGGSHEQFF,TGTGCCAGCTCACCATCGGTAGCGGGAGGGTCGCATGAGCAGTTCTTC
once,TRBV7-9,TRBJ2-1,NA,CASSHRVSYNEQFF,TGTGCCAGCAGCCACAGGGTTTCCTACAATGAGCAGTTCTTC
NA,TRBV15,TRBJ1-1,NA,CATSSRGVQTEAFF,TGTGCCACCAGCTCACGGGGGGTTCAGACTGAAGCTTTCTTT
NA,TRBV11-2,TRBJ2-3,NA,CASSLVDSPVDTQYF,TGTGCCAGCAGCTTAGTGGACTCACCGGTGGATACGCAGTATTTT
once,TRBV9,TRBJ2-1,TRBD2,CASSVNLGGRTDNEQFF,TGTGCCAGCAGCGTAAACCTCGGCGGGAGGACCGACAATGAGCAGTTCTTC
once,TRBV5-1,TRBJ1-2,TRBD1,CASSKQGDDNYGYTF,TGCGCCAGCAGCAAACAGGGGGATGATAACTATGGCTACACCTTC
NA,TRBV5-1,TRBJ1-1,NA,CASSLPGLGDGTEAFF,TGCGCCAGCAGCCTGCCAGGGCTCGGCGATGGCACTGAAGCTTTCTTT
NA,TRBV6-5,TRBJ1-6,NA,CASSYSNGYNSPLHF,TGTGCCAGCAGTTACTCGAACGGCTATAATTCACCCCTCCACTTT
NA,TRBV7-2,TRBJ2-2,TRBD2,CASSLAPGLARLGELFF,TGTGCCAGCAGCCTCGCTCCGGGACTAGCGCGGTTAGGGGAGCTGTTTTTT
once,TRBV3-1/TRBV3-2,TRBJ1-4,NA,CASSQGGGAEKLFF,TGTGCCAGCAGCCAAGGTGGAGGGGCTGAAAAACTGTTTTTT
NA,TRBV15,TRBJ2-1,TRBD1,CATKGGQGTYNEQFF,TGTGCCACCAAGGGAGGACAGGGGACTTACAATGAGCAGTTCTTC
NA,TRBV23-1,TRBJ1-4,NA,CASSPTTGDNEKLFF,TGCGCCAGCAGTCCTACGACAGGTGATAATGAAAAACTGTTTTTT